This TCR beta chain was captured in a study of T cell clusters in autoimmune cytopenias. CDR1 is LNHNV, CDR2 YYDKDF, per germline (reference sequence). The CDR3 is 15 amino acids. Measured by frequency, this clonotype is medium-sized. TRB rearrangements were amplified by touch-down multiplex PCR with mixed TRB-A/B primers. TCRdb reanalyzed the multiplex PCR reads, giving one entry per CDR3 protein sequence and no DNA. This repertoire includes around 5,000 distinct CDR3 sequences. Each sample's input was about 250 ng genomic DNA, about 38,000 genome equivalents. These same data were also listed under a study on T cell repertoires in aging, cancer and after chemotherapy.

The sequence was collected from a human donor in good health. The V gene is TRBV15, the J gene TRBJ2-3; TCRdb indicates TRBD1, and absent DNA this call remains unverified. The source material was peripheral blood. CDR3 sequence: CATSPDPGRRDTQYF.